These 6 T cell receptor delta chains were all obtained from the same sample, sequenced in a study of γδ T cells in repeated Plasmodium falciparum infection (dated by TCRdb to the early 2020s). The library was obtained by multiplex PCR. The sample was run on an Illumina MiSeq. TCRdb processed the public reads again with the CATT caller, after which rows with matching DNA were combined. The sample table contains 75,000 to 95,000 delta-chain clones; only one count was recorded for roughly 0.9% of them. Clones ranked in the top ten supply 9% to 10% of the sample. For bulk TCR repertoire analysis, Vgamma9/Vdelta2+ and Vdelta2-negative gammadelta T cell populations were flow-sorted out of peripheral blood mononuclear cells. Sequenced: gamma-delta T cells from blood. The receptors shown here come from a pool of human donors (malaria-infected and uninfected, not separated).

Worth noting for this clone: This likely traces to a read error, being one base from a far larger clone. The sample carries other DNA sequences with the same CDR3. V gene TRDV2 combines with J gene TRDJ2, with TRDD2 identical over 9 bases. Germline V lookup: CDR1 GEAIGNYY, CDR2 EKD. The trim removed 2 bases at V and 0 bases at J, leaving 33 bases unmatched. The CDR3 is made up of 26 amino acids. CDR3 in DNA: TGTGCCTGTGACAGGATCCCTTCCTACGGAGCCGGGAGTCCCATGGGACTAGGAGCTTTGACAGCACAACTCTTCTTT. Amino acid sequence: CACDRIPSYGAGSPMGLGALTAQLFF.

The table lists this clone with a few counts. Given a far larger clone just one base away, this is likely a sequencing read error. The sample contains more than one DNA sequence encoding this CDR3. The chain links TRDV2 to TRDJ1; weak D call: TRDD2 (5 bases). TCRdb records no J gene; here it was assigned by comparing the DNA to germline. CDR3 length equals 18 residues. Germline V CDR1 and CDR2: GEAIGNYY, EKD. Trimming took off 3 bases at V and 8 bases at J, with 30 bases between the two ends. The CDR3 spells CACDSLRSRPASDDKLIF. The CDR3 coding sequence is TGTGCCTGTGACTCCCTTCGCTCCAGACCCGCTTCGGACGACAAACTCATCTTT.

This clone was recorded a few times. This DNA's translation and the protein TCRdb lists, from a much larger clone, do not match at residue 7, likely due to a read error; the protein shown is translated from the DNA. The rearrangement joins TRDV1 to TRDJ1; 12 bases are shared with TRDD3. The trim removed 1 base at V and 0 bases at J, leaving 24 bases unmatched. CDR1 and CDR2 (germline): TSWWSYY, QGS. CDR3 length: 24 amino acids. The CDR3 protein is CALGEPAFFCPNWGIPCYTDKLIF. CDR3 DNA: TGTGCTCTTGGGGAACCCGCCTTTTTCTGTCCTAACTGGGGGATACCCTGCTACACCGATAAACTCATCTTT.

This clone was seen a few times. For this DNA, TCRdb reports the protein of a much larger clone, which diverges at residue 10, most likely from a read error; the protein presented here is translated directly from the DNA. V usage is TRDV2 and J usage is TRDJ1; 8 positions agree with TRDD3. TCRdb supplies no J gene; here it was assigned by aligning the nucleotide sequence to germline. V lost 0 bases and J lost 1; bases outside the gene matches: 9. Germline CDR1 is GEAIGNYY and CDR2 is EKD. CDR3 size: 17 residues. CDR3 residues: CACDTVTGGSPTDKLIF. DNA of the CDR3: TGTGCCTGTGACACCGTGACTGGGGGCTCACCCACCGATAAACTCATCTTT.

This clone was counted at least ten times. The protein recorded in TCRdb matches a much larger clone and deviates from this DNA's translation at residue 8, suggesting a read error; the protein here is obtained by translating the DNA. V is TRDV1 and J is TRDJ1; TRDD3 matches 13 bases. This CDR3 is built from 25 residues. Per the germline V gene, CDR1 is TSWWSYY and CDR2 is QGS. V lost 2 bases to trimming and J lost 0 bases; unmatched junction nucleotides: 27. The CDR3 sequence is CALGELPSTRTGGYARRLYTDKLIF. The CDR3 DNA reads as TGTGCTCTTGGGGAATTACCTTCCACAAGGACTGGGGGATACGCGCGCCGACTGTACACCGATAAACTCATCTTT.

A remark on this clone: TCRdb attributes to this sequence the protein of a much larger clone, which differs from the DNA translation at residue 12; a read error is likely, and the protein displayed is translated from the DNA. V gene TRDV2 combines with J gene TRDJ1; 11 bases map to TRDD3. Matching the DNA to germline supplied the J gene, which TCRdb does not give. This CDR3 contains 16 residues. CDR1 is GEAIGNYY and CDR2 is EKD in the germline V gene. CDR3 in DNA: TGTGCCTGTGACACGATGGGGGATACGGACACCTATAAACTCATCTTT. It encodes CACDTMGDTDTYKLIF.